The present TCR beta chain was sequenced within a study of beta chain features in type 1 diabetes. Notes on this clone: Antigen unknown.

The investigators reverse transcribed all of the isolated RNA, so they sequenced expressed TCRB transcripts. Assay: immunoSEQ multiplex PCR; the TCRdb copy retains only in-frame clones and omits some. This repertoire shows hundreds of thousands of clones, around 16% found once; its top ten account for about 0.014%. Study-wide results and caveats: Type 1 diabetes patients had TCRB CDR3s that were shorter (moderately but significantly so) in all four CD4+ subsets. A PCR bias possibly favoring shorter templates would apply equally to patients and controls. Compared with healthy donors, patients appeared to share more similar naive, central memory and regulatory TCRB repertoires.

The CDR3 consists of 14 residues. The germline V gene encodes CDR1 SGHRS and CDR2 YFSETQ. V was cut by 2 bases and J by 10 bases, with 13 bases left in between. The sample was naive CD4+ T cells from blood. The source is a man between 18 and 35 years old with type 1 diabetes. This chain joins TRBV5-1 and TRBJ1-6; D is possibly TRBD1 (5 bases). The DNA of the CDR3 is TGCGCCAGCAGCTTAGCAGGGATGGGATCACCCCTCCACTTT. It specifies CASSLAGMGSPLHF.